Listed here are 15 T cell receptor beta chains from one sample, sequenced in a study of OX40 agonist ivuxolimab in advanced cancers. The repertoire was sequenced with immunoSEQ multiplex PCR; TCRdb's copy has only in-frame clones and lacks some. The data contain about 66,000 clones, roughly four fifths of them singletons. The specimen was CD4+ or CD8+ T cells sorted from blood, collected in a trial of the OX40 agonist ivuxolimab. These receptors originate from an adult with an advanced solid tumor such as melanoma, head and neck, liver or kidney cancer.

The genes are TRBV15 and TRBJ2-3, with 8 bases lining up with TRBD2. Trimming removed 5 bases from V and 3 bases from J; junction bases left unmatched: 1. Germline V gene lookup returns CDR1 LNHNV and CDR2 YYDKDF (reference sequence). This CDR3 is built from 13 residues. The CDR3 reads CATSQRETDTQYF. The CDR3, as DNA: TGTGCCACCAGCCAGCGGGAGACAGATACGCAGTATTTT. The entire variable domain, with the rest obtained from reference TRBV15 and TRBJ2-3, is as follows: DAMVIQNPRYQVTQFGKPVTLSCSQTLNHNVMYWYQQKSSQAPKLLFHYYDKDFNNEADTPDNFQSRRPNTSFCFLDIRSPGLGDTAMYLCATSQRETDTQYFGPGTRLTVL.

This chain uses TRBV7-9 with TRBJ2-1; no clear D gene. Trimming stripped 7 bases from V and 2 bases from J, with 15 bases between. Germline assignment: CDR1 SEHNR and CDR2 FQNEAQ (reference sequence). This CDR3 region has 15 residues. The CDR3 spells CASIPTTDPYNEQFF. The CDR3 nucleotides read TGTGCCAGCATCCCCACTACCGACCCCTACAATGAGCAGTTCTTC.

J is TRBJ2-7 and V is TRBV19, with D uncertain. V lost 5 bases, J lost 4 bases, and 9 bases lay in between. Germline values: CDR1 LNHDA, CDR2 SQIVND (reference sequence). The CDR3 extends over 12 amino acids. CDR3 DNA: TGTGCCAGTAGTGCTACGATATACGAGCAGTACTTC. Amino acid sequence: CASSATIYEQYF.

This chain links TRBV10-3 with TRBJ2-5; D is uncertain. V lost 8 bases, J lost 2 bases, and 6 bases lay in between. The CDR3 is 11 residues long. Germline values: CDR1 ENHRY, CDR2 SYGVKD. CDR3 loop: CAIGRQETQYF. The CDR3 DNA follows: TGTGCCATCGGCCGACAAGAGACCCAGTACTTC.

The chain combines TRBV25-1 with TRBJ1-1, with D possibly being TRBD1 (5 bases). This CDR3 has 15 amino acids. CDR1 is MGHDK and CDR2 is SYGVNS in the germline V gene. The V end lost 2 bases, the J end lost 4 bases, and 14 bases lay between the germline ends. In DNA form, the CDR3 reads TGTGCCAGCAGTGAACTTTGGGGGTTGGGCACTGAAGCTTTCTTT. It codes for CASSELWGLGTEAFF. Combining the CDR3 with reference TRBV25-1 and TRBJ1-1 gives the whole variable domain EADIYQTPRYLVIGTGKKITLECSQTMGHDKMYWYQQDPGMELHLIHYSYGVNSTEKGDLSSESTVSRIRTEHFPLTLESARPSHTSQYLCASSELWGLGTEAFFGQGTRLTVV.

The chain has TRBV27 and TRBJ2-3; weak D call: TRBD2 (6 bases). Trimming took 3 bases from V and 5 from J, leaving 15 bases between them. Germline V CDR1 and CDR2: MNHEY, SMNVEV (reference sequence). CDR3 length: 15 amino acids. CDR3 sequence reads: CASSFDQRVRDTQYF. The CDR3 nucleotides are TGTGCCAGCAGTTTCGATCAGCGGGTGAGAGATACGCAGTATTTT.

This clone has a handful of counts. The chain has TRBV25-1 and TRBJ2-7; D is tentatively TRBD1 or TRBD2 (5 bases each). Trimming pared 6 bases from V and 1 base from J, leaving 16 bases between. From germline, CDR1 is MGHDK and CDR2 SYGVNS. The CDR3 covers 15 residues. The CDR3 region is CASSSGLTVSYEQYF. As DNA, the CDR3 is TGTGCCAGCAGCTCGGGGCTAACTGTTTCCTACGAGCAGTACTTC.

For the CDR3, the DNA is TGTGCCAGCAGCTTTCAGTATAGACCAGATACGCAGTATTTT. It is translated as CASSFQYRPDTQYF. The rearrangement uses TRBV5-4 and TRBJ2-3; no definite D call. Trimming cost V 2 bases and J 4 bases, with 11 bases left between them. The CDR3 spans 14 residues. CDR1 is SGHNT and CDR2 is YYREEE in the germline V gene (reference sequence). Together with reference TRBV5-4 and TRBJ2-3, the CDR3 gives the full variable domain: ETGVTQSPTHLIKTRGQQVTLRCSSQSGHNTVSWYQQALGQGPQFIFQYYREEENGRGNFPPRFSGLQFPNYSSELNVNALELDDSALYLCASSFQYRPDTQYFGPGTRLTVL.

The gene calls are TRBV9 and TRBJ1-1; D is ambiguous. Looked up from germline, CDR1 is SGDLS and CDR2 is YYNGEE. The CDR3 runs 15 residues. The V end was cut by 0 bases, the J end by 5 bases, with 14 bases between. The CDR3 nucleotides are TGTGCCAGCAGCGTAGCTACGGGGAAATCGACTGAAGCTTTCTTT. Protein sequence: CASSVATGKSTEAFF.

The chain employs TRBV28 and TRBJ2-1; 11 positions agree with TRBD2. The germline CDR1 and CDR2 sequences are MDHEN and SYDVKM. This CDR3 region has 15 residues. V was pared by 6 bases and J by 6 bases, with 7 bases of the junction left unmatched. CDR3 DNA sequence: TGTGCCAGCAGCCAAGCACTAGCGGGGGCCAATGAGCAGTTCTTC. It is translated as CASSQALAGANEQFF.

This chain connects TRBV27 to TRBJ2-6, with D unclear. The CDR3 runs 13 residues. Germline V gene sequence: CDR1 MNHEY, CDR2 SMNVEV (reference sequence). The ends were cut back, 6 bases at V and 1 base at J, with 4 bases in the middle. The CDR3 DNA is TGTGCCAGCAGGGGGTCTGGGGCCAACGTCCTGACTTTC. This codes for CASRGSGANVLTF.

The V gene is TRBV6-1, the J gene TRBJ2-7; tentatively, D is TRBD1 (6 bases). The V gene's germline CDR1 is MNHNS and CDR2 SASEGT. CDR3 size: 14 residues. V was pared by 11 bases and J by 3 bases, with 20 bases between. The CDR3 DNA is TGTGCCGTGGTAGTGGAGACAGGTAACTACGAGCAGTACTTC. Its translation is CAVVVETGNYEQYF.

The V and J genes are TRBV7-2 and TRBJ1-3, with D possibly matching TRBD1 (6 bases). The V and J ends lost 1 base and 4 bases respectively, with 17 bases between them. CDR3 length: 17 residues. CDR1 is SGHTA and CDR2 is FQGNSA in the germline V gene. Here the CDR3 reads CASSLVGGGFSGNTIYF. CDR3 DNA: TGTGCCAGCAGCTTAGTTGGCGGGGGCTTTTCAGGAAACACCATATATTTT.

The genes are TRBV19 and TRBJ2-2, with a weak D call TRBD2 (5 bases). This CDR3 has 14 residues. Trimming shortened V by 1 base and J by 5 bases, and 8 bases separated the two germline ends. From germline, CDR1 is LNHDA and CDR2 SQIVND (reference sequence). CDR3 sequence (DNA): TGTGCCAGTAGTATAGCAGGACTTACCGGGGAGCTGTTTTTT. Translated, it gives CASSIAGLTGELFF.

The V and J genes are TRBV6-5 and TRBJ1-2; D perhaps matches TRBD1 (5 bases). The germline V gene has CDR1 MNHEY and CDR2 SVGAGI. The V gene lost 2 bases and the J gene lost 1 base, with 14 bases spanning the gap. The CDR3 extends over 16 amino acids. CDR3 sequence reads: CASSYRQGSVNYGYTF. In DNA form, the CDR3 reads TGTGCCAGCAGTTACAGGCAGGGCAGCGTTAACTATGGCTACACCTTC.